This T cell receptor beta chain was found in a study of graft-versus-host responses after intestinal transplantation. Concerning this clone itself: What it binds is unknown.

TCRdb's copy holds only in-frame clones and misses some; the assay was immunoSEQ multiplex PCR. Of 75,000 to 100,000 clones listed, roughly 91% are singletons. Germline-derived CDR1 and CDR2 are LGHNA and YNFKEQ. The CDR3 sequence is 15 residues long. The J segment lost 8 bases and the V segment lost 1 base, leaving 3 bases of the junction unmatched. The chain recombines TRBV4-2 with TRBJ1-6; TRBD1 matches 9 bases. This receptor was taken from a human donor who was the organ donor for an intestinal transplant. The source material was unstimulated CD4+ T cells sorted from spleen or lymph node cells, sampled before transplant. CDR3: CASSQARTGDSPLHF. The CDR3 nucleotides read TGTGCCAGCAGCCAAGCAAGGACAGGGGATTCACCCCTCCACTTT.